The present entry profiles one TCR beta chain with its context. The CDR3 runs 13 residues. The germline CDR1 and CDR2 sequences are SGHTS and YDEGEE. V was trimmed by 2 bases and J by 1 base, leaving 6 bases between them. Libraries were prepared by immunoSEQ multiplex PCR; TCRdb keeps only in-frame clonotypes and omits some of them. The sample lists nearly 90,000 clones; 70% to 90% were seen once. The sample belongs to a study of T cell responses to AZD1222 COVID-19 vaccine. This TCR was recovered from an adult in good health. This specimen consisted of peripheral blood, obtained on day 0 of MenACWY control vaccination. The V and J genes are TRBV5-8 and TRBJ1-1; the D is unclear. CDR3 sequence (DNA): TGTGCCAGCAGCTTAAGCCCGAACACTGAAGCTTTCTTT. It is translated as CASSLSPNTEAFF. The full variable domain, with the rest looked up from reference TRBV5-8 and TRBJ1-1, is EAGVTQSPTHLIKTRGQQATLRCSPISGHTSVYWYQQALGLGLQFLLWYDEGEERNRGNFPPRFSGRQFPNYSSELNVNALELEDSALYLCASSLSPNTEAFFGQGTRLTVV.